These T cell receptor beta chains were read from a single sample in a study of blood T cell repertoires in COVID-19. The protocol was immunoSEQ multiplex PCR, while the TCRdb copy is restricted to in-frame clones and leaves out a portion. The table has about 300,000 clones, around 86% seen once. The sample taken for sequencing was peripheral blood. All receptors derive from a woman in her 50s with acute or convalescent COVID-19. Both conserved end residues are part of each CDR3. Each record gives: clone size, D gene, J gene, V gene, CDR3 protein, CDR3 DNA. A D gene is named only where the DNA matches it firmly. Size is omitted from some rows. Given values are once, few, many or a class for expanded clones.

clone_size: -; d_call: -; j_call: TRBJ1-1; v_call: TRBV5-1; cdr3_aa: CASSTYRESVAFF; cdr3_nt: TGCGCCAGCAGCACCTACAGGGAGAGCGTAGCTTTCTTT
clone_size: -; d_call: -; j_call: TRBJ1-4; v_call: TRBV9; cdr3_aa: CASSVDVGGNEKLFF; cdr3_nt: TGTGCCAGCAGCGTAGACGTGGGGGGAAATGAAAAACTGTTTTTT
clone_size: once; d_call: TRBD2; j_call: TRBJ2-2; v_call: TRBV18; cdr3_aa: CASSLREGLSGELFF; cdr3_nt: TGTGCCAGCTCGTTGCGGGAGGGCCTATCCGGGGAGCTGTTTTTT
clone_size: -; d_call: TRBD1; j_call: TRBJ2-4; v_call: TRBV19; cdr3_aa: CASSIVGTEIAKNIQYF; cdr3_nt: TGTGCCAGTAGTATCGTGGGGACAGAGATAGCCAAAAACATTCAGTACTTC
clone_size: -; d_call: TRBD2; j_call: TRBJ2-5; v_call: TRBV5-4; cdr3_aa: CASSFGLAGSETQYF; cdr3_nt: TGTGCCAGCAGCTTCGGTCTAGCGGGATCCGAGACCCAGTACTTC
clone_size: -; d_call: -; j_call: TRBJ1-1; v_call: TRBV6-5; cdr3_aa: CASSYSKTGNTEAFF; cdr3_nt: TGTGCCAGCAGTTACTCTAAGACGGGGAACACTGAAGCTTTCTTT
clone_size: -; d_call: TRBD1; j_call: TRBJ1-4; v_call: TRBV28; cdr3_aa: CASRQGNEKLFF; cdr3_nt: TGTGCCAGCAGACAGGGGAATGAAAAACTGTTTTTT
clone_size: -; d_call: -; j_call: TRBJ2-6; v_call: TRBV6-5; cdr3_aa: CASSYRGPGANVLTF; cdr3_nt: TGTGCCAGCAGTTACCGTGGCCCTGGGGCCAACGTCCTGACTTTC
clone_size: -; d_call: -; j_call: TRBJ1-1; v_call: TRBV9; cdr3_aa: CASSVDNMNTEAFF; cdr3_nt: TGTGCCAGCAGCGTAGACAACATGAACACTGAAGCTTTCTTT
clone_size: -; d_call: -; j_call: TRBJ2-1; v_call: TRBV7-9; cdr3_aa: CASSLARNEQFF; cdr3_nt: TGTGCCAGCAGCTTAGCGCGCAATGAGCAGTTCTTC
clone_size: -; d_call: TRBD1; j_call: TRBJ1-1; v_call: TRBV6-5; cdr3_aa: CASRAGTGSEAFF; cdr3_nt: TGTGCCAGCAGGGCGGGGACAGGGTCTGAAGCTTTCTTT
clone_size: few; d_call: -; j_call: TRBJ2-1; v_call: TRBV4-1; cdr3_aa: CASSQDHPGESDEQFF; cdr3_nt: TGCGCCAGCAGCCAAGATCATCCGGGAGAAAGCGATGAGCAGTTCTTC
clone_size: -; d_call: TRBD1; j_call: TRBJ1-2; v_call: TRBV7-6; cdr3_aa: CASSAGTGVYGYTF; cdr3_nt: TGTGCCAGCAGCGCGGGAACAGGGGTGTATGGCTACACCTTC
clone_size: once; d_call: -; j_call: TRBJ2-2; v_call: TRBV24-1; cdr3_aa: CATSDPTPERATGELFF; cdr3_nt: TGTGCCACCAGTGATCCCACGCCGGAGAGGGCCACCGGGGAGCTGTTTTTT
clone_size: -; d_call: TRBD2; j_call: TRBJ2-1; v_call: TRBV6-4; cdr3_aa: CASRRLATGNEQFF; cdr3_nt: TGTGCCAGCAGACGACTAGCAACAGGCAATGAGCAGTTCTTC
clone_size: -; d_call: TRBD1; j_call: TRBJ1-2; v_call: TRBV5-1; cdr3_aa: CASRGQGFDGYTF; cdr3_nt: TGCGCCAGCAGAGGACAGGGATTCGATGGCTACACCTTC
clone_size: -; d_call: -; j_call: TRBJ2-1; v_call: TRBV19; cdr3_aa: CASSIVGAGSYNEQFF; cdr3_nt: TGTGCCAGTAGTATAGTAGGGGCAGGCTCCTACAATGAGCAGTTCTTC
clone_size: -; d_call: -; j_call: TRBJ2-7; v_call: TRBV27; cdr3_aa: CASSSLRTAGREQYF; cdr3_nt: TGTGCCAGCAGTTCCCTCCGGACAGCGGGACGCGAGCAGTACTTC
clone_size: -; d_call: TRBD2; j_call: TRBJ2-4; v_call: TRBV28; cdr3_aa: CASSLPTSGQAKNIQYF; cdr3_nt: TGTGCCAGCAGTCTACCGACTAGCGGCCAAGCCAAAAACATTCAGTACTTC
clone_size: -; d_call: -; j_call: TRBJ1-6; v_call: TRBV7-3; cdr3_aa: CASSRSTGYNSPLHF; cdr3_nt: TGTGCCAGCAGCCGCTCGACAGGCTATAATTCACCCCTCCACTTT
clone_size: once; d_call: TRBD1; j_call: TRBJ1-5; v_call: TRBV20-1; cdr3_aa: CSASPTGRNQPQHF; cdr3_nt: TGCAGTGCTAGTCCGACAGGGAGGAATCAGCCCCAGCATTTT
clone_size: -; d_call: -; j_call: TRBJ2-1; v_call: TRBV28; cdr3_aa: CASTRSGGLVNEQFF; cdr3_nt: TGTGCCAGTACCCGATCCGGCGGACTGGTAAATGAGCAGTTCTTC
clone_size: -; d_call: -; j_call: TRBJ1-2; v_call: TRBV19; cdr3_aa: CASSIHRQDPYGYTF; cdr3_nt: TGTGCCAGTAGTATCCACAGACAGGACCCCTATGGCTACACCTTC
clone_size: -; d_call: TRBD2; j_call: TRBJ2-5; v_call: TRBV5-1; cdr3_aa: CASSSVAGMEETQYF; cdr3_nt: TGCGCCAGCAGCTCCGTAGCGGGAATGGAAGAGACCCAGTACTTC
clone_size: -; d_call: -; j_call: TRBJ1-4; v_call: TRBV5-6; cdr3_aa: CASSTSPQANEKLFF; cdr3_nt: TGTGCCAGCAGCACAAGCCCTCAGGCTAATGAAAAACTGTTTTTT
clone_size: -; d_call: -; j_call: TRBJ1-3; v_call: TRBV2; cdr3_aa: CASSEVVWGLSSGNTIYF; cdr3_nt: TGTGCCAGCAGTGAGGTAGTGTGGGGGCTCTCCTCTGGAAACACCATATATTTT
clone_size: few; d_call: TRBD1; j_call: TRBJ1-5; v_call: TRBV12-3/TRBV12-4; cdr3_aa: CASSRGQGQPQHF; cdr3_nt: TGTGCCAGCAGTCGCGGACAGGGACAGCCCCAGCATTTT